This T cell receptor (beta chain) was sequenced in a study of blood T cells in healthy people across ages. For the study at large: Per two T cells, template switching captured roughly one barcoded beta molecule.

Trimming removed 4 bases at V and 4 bases at J, with 11 bases between. The CDR3 is 14 residues long. Germline CDR1 reads SGHTA; CDR2 reads FQGNSA. Sample-barcoded 5' priming and a J-beta primer mix drove a second PCR of roughly 7 to 11 cycles. TCRdb re-called the 5' RACE reads with MiXCR, one entry per CDR3 protein. The table has 1.5 million to 2 million distinct CDR3 sequences, roughly 30% seen once. This clonotype was counted a few times. The source of this sequence is a woman in her twenties or thirties in good health. This sequence joins TRBV7-2 and TRBJ2-1, with D perhaps TRBD2 (6 bases). Sequencing was carried out using blood. CDR3 nucleotides: TGTGCCAGCAGCTCTCCGGGACTGTACAATGAGCAGTTCTTC. Translating gives CASSSPGLYNEQFF. The variable domain in full, with the rest retrieved from reference TRBV7-2 and TRBJ2-1, is GAGVSQSPSNKVTEKGKDVELRCDPISGHTALYWYRQSLGQGLEFLIYFQGNSAPDKSGLPSDRFSAERTGGSVSTLTIQRTQQEDSAVYLCASSSPGLYNEQFFGPGTRLTVL.